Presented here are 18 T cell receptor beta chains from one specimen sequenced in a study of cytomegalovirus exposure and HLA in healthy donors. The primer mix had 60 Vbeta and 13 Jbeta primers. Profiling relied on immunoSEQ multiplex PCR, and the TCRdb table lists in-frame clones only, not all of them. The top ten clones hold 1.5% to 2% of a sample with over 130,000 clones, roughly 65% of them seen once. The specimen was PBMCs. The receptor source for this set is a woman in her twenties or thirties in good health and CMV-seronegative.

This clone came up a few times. CDR3 loop: CASSFTGPNQPQHF. The CDR3 nucleotides read TGTGCCAGCAGTTTCACAGGGCCCAATCAGCCCCAGCATTTT. This chain connects TRBV6-5 to TRBJ1-5; a possible D gene is TRBD1 (6 bases). Germline V gene sequence: CDR1 MNHEY, CDR2 SVGAGI. The CDR3 covers 14 residues. Between the trimmed V and J ends, which lost 4 bases and 3 bases, there was a span of 10 bases.

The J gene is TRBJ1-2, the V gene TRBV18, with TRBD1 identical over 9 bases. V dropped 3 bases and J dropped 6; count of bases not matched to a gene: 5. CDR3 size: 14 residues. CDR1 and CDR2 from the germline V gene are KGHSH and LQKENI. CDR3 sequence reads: CASSPGTGSDGYTF. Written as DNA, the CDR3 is TGTGCCAGCTCACCCGGGACAGGGTCGGATGGCTACACCTTC.

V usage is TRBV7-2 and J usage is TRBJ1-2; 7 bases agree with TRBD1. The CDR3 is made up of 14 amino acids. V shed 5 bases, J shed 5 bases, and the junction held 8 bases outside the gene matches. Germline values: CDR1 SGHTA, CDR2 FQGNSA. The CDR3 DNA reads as TGTGCCAGCAGCCGCCGGGACAGAACATATGGCTACACCTTC. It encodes CASSRRDRTYGYTF.

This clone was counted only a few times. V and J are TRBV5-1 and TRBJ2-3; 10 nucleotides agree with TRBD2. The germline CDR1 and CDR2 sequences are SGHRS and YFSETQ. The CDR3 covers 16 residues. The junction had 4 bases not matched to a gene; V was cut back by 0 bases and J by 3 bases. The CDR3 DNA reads TGCGCCAGCAGCTTGGGTCTAGCGGGGGAAACAGATACGCAGTATTTT. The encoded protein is CASSLGLAGETDTQYF.

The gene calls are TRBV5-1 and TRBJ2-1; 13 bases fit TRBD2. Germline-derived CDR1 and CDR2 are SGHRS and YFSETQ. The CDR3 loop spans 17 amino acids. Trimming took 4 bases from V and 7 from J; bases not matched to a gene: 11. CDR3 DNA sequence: TGCGCCAGCAGCGTGAAATGGACTAGCGGGAGTACAAATGAGCAGTTCTTC. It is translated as CASSVKWTSGSTNEQFF.

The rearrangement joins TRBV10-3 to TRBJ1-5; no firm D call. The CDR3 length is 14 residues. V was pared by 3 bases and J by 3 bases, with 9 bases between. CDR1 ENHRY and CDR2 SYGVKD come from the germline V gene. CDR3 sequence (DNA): TGTGCCATCAGTGAAACTGAAGCCAATCAGCCCCAGCATTTT. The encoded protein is CAISETEANQPQHF.

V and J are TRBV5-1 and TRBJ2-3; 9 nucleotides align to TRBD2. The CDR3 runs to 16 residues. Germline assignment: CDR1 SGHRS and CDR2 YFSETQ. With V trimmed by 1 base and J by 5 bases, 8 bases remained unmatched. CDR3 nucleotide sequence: TGCGCCAGCAGCTTGCAGGCGGGGGGGCTGGTAGATACGCAGTATTTT. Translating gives CASSLQAGGLVDTQYF.

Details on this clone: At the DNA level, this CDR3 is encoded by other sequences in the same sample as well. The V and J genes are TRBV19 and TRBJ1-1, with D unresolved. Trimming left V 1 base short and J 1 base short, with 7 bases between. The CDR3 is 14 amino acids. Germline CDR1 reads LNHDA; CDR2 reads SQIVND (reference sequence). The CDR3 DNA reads TGTGCCAGTAGTATAGGAGGGCCGAACACTGAAGCTTTCTTT. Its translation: CASSIGGPNTEAFF.

CDR3 in DNA: TGTGCCTGGAGGAGGTACGGGGAGCTGTTTTTT. Translated: CAWRRYGELFF. The chain has TRBV30 and TRBJ2-2; no clear D gene. CDR3 size: 11 residues. The V end lost 3 bases, the J end lost 7 bases, and 6 bases lay between the germline ends. CDR1 and CDR2 from the germline V gene are GTSNPN and SVGIG (reference sequence). The full variable domain, in which reference TRBV30 and TRBJ2-2 provide the parts outside the CDR3, is SQTIHQWPATLVQPVGSPLSLECTVEGTSNPNLYWYRQAAGRGLQLLFYSVGIGQISSEVPQNLSASRPQDRQFILSSKKLLLSDSGFYLCAWRRYGELFFGEGSRLTVL.

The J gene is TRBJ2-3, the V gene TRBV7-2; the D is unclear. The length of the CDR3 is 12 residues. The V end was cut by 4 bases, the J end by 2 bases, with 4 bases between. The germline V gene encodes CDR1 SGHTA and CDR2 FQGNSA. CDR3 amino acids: CASSSFTDTQYF. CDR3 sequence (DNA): TGTGCCAGCAGCTCATTCACAGATACGCAGTATTTT. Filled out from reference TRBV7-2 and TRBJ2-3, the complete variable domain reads GAGVSQSPSNKVTEKGKDVELRCDPISGHTALYWYRQSLGQGLEFLIYFQGNSAPDKSGLPSDRFSAERTGGSVSTLTIQRTQQEDSAVYLCASSSFTDTQYFGPGTRLTVL.

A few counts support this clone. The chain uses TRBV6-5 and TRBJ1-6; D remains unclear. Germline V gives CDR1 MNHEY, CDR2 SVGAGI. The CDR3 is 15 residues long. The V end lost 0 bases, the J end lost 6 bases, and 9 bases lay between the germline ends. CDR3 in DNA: TGTGCCAGCAGTTACTCGCCGCAGATTAATTCACCCCTCCACTTT. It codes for CASSYSPQINSPLHF.

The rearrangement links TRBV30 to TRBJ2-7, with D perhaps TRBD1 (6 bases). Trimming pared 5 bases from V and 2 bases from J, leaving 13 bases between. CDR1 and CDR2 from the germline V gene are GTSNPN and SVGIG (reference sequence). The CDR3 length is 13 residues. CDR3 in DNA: TGTGCCTGGGGGGGCTGGGGGACCTACGAGCAGTACTTC. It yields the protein CAWGGWGTYEQYF.

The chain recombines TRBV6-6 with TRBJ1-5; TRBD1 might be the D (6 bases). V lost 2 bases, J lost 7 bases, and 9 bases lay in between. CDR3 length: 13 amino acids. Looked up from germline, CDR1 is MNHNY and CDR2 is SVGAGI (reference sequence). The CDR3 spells CASSYLQGQPQHF. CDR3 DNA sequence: TGTGCCAGCAGTTACCTCCAGGGGCAGCCCCAGCATTTT.

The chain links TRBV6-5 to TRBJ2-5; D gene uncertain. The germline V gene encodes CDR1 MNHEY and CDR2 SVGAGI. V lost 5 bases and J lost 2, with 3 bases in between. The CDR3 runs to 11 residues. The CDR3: CASSIQETQYF. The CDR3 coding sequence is TGTGCCAGCAGTATACAAGAGACCCAGTACTTC.

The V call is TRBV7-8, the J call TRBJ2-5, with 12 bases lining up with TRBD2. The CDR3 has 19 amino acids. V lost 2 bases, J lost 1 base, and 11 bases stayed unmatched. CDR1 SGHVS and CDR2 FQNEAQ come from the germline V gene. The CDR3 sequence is CASSLWASGGELTQETQYF. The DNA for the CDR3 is TGTGCCAGCAGCTTATGGGCTAGCGGGGGGGAATTGACCCAAGAGACCCAGTACTTC.

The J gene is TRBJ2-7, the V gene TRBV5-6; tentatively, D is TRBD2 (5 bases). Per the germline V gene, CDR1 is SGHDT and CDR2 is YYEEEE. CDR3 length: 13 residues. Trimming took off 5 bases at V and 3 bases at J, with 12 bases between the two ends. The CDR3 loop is CASSHDRGYEQYF. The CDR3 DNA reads TGTGCCAGCAGTCACGACCGGGGCTACGAGCAGTACTTC.

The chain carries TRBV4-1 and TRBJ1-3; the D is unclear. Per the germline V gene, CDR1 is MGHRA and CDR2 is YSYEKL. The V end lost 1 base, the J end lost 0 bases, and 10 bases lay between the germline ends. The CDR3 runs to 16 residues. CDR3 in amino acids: CASSQVFSGSGNTIYF. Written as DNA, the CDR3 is TGCGCCAGCAGCCAAGTTTTTTCGGGCTCTGGAAACACCATATATTTT.

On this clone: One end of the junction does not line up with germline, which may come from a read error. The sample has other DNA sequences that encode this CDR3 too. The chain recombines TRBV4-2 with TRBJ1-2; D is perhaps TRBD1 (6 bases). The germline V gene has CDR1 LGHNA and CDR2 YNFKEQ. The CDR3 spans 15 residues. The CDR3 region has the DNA TGTGCCAGCAGCCCCCGAGACAGGTCGAACTACGGCTACACCTTC. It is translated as CASSPRDRSNYGYTF.